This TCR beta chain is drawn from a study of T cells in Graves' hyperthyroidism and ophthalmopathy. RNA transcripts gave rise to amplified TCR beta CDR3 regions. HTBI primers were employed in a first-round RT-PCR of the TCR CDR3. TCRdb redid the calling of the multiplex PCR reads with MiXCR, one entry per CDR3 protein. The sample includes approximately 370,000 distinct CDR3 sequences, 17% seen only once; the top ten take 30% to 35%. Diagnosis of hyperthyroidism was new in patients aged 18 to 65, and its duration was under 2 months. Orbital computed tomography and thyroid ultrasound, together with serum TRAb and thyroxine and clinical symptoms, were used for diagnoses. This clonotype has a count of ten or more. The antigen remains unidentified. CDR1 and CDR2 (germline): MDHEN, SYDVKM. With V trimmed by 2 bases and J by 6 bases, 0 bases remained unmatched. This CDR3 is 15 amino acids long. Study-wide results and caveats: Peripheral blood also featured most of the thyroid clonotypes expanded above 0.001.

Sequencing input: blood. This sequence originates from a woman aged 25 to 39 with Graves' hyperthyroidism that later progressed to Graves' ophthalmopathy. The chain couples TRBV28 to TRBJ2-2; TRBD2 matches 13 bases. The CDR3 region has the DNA TGTGCCAGCAGTTTAGGACTAGCGGGAGCCGGGGAGCTGTTTTTT. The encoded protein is CASSLGLAGAGELFF.